Listed below are T cell receptor beta chains from one sample, sequenced in a study of CD8 T cells in ankylosing spondylitis. TCRdb re-called the 5' RACE reads through MiXCR, storing one row per CDR3 protein. The data contain under 250,000 distinct CDR3 sequences, roughly a tenth of them singletons. The sample was blood, either unsorted or a sorted T cell fraction (not recorded which). These TCRs come from a male donor with ankylosing spondylitis or in good health (not recorded which). The CDR3 runs from the conserved cysteine through the conserved F or W. A D gene is named only where the DNA matches it firmly. Clone size is shown for a subset of rows, as once, few, many or a class of expanded clone.

J gene: TRBJ1-2; V gene: TRBV2; clone size: few; D gene: .; CDR3 protein: CASSVGNRVGGYTF; CDR3 DNA: TGTGCCAGCAGTGTGGGGAACAGGGTGGGAGGCTACACCTTC
J gene: TRBJ1-1; V gene: TRBV4-2; clone size: many; D gene: .; CDR3 protein: CASSSGQYTEAFF; CDR3 DNA: TGTGCCAGCAGCTCGGGACAATACACTGAAGCTTTCTTT
J gene: TRBJ2-1; V gene: TRBV24-1; clone size: many; D gene: .; CDR3 protein: CATSQDSYNEQFF; CDR3 DNA: TGTGCCACCAGCCAAGACAGCTACAATGAGCAGTTCTTC
J gene: TRBJ2-7; V gene: TRBV20-1; clone size: few; D gene: TRBD2; CDR3 protein: CCARDLSASGTFHEQYF; CDR3 DNA: TGCTGTGCTAGAGATTTGAGTGCTAGCGGGACGTTCCACGAGCAGTACTTC
J gene: TRBJ1-4; V gene: TRBV7-9; clone size: few; D gene: .; CDR3 protein: CASSSTDSRGEKLFF; CDR3 DNA: TGTGCCAGCAGCTCCACGGACAGCCGAGGTGAAAAACTGTTTTTT
J gene: TRBJ1-2; V gene: TRBV20-1; clone size: many; D gene: .; CDR3 protein: CSASDIHHLNYGYTF; CDR3 DNA: TGCAGTGCTTCAGACATACACCACTTAAACTATGGCTACACCTTC
J gene: TRBJ1-5; V gene: TRBV20-1; clone size: many; D gene: TRBD1; CDR3 protein: CSATEGGAVPQHF; CDR3 DNA: TGCAGTGCCACCGAAGGGGGCGCCGTACCCCAGCATTTT
J gene: TRBJ1-2; V gene: TRBV27; clone size: many; D gene: .; CDR3 protein: CASSSPPVKTYGYTF; CDR3 DNA: TGTGCCAGCAGTAGTCCGCCGGTGAAGACCTATGGCTACACCTTC
J gene: TRBJ2-7; V gene: TRBV5-1; clone size: once; D gene: .; CDR3 protein: CASSPPDRYYEQYF; CDR3 DNA: TGCGCCAGCAGTCCTCCAGACCGTTACTACGAGCAGTACTTC
J gene: TRBJ2-1; V gene: TRBV3-1; clone size: many; D gene: .; CDR3 protein: CASSQDILSPNEQFF; CDR3 DNA: TGTGCCAGCAGCCAAGATATTTTATCCCCCAATGAGCAGTTCTTC
J gene: TRBJ2-7; V gene: TRBV6-2/TRBV6-3; clone size: .; D gene: .; CDR3 protein: CASRPREAGEQYF; CDR3 DNA: TGTGCCAGCAGGCCCAGGGAGGCTGGCGAGCAGTACTTC
J gene: TRBJ2-1; V gene: TRBV5-1; clone size: many; D gene: TRBD2; CDR3 protein: CASTGGIGEQFF; CDR3 DNA: TGCGCCAGCACGGGGGGAATTGGTGAGCAGTTCTTC
J gene: TRBJ2-7; V gene: TRBV27; clone size: many; D gene: .; CDR3 protein: CASTPGGGSWYF; CDR3 DNA: TGTGCCAGCACCCCAGGGGGGGGTTCGTGGTACTTC
J gene: TRBJ1-4; V gene: TRBV7-2; clone size: few; D gene: TRBD1; CDR3 protein: CASSPMGTDPKKLFF; CDR3 DNA: TGTGCCAGTAGCCCTATGGGGACAGACCCCAAAAAACTGTTTTTT
J gene: TRBJ2-1; V gene: TRBV5-1; clone size: many; D gene: TRBD2; CDR3 protein: CASSVLAGGYNEQFF; CDR3 DNA: TGCGCCAGCAGCGTACTAGCGGGGGGCTACAATGAGCAGTTCTTC
J gene: TRBJ2-1; V gene: TRBV7-2; clone size: few; D gene: .; CDR3 protein: CASSLAGSGPWIF; CDR3 DNA: TGTGCCAGCAGCTTAGCGGGCTCGGGTCCCTGGATCTTC
J gene: TRBJ2-5; V gene: TRBV6-1; clone size: many; D gene: .; CDR3 protein: CASSPIPGEMWKTQYF; CDR3 DNA: TGTGCCAGCAGTCCTATTCCCGGCGAAATGTGGAAGACCCAGTACTTC
J gene: TRBJ2-1; V gene: TRBV7-2; clone size: .; D gene: TRBD2; CDR3 protein: CASSFGLAGGYTEQFF; CDR3 DNA: TGTGCCAGCAGCTTTGGACTAGCGGGAGGCTACACTGAGCAGTTCTTC
J gene: TRBJ2-2; V gene: TRBV7-9; clone size: .; D gene: .; CDR3 protein: CASSPGLSGELFF; CDR3 DNA: TGTGCCAGCAGCCCCGGACTCTCCGGGGAGCTGTTTTTT
J gene: TRBJ2-7; V gene: TRBV6-1; clone size: many; D gene: .; CDR3 protein: CASSAQPLPYEQYF; CDR3 DNA: TGTGCCAGCAGTGCCCAGCCCCTACCCTACGAGCAGTACTTC
J gene: TRBJ1-2; V gene: TRBV20-1; clone size: many; D gene: .; CDR3 protein: CSASPIPGMIGGYTF; CDR3 DNA: TGCAGTGCTAGCCCCATCCCAGGCATGATCGGTGGCTACACCTTC
J gene: TRBJ2-5; V gene: TRBV6-1; clone size: few; D gene: TRBD2; CDR3 protein: CASSPTSGGQETQYF; CDR3 DNA: TGTGCCAGTAGCCCTACTAGCGGGGGGCAAGAGACCCAGTACTTC
J gene: TRBJ2-3; V gene: TRBV30; clone size: .; D gene: TRBD2; CDR3 protein: CAWSVMGGQDTQYF; CDR3 DNA: TGTGCCTGGAGTGTTATGGGAGGGCAAGATACGCAGTATTTT
J gene: TRBJ2-7; V gene: TRBV5-6; clone size: many; D gene: TRBD1; CDR3 protein: CASSHSTGAKSYEQYF; CDR3 DNA: TGTGCCAGCAGCCATTCTACAGGGGCAAAATCCTACGAGCAGTACTTC
J gene: TRBJ2-1; V gene: TRBV6-1; clone size: many; D gene: TRBD1; CDR3 protein: CASSERAGTGANEQFF; CDR3 DNA: TGTGCCAGCAGTGAGAGGGCCGGGACAGGGGCGAATGAGCAGTTCTTC
J gene: TRBJ2-3; V gene: TRBV24-1; clone size: many; D gene: TRBD2; CDR3 protein: CATSDGLGKADTQYF; CDR3 DNA: TGTGCCACCAGTGATGGACTAGGGAAAGCAGATACGCAGTATTTT
J gene: TRBJ1-1; V gene: TRBV29-1; clone size: many; D gene: .; CDR3 protein: CSVELQGTEAFF; CDR3 DNA: TGCAGCGTTGAACTCCAGGGCACTGAAGCTTTCTTT
J gene: TRBJ1-4; V gene: TRBV12-3/TRBV12-4; clone size: many; D gene: .; CDR3 protein: CASSRGGGLFF; CDR3 DNA: TGTGCCAGCAGCAGAGGGGGGGGACTGTTTTTT